This is a list of T cell receptor beta chains from one sample in a study of T cell changes during pregnancy in multiple sclerosis. Data came from immunoSEQ multiplex PCR; TCRdb stores just in-frame clones and leaves some out. This table has about 50,000 clones, approximately 94% appearing once. The sample consisted of CD4+ T cells from peripheral blood mononuclear cells, taken in the third trimester of pregnancy. The source is a female donor with multiple sclerosis, enrolled in a pregnancy study. Both conserved end residues are part of each CDR3. A D gene is named only where the DNA matches it firmly. A row's size may be missing; if present it is once, few, many or a size class.

clone_size	v_call	d_call	j_call	cdr3_nt	cdr3_aa
NA	TRBV9	NA	TRBJ1-6	TGTGCCAGCAGCGTATCCGAAACAGGGTCATCACCCCTCCACTTT	CASSVSETGSSPLHF
NA	TRBV11-3	NA	TRBJ2-2	TGTGCCAGCAGCTCTGGGCCTCCCCGGCACGGGGAGCTGTTTTTT	CASSSGPPRHGELFF
NA	TRBV11-3	NA	TRBJ1-5	TGTGCCAGCAGCTTAGCAGGGTTGGCCAATCAGCCCCAGCATTTT	CASSLAGLANQPQHF
NA	TRBV4-1	NA	TRBJ2-1	TGCGCCAGCAGCCAGGACCGTAGCGGTTTTTACAATGAGCAGTTCTTC	CASSQDRSGFYNEQFF
NA	TRBV4-1	TRBD2	TRBJ2-7	TGCGCCAGCAGCCAAGTTCTCGGGAGGACTTCCTACGAGCAGTACTTC	CASSQVLGRTSYEQYF
NA	TRBV11-3	NA	TRBJ2-3	TGTGCCAGCAGCTATTTGAGGGCTGATACGCAGTATTTT	CASSYLRADTQYF
once	TRBV2	NA	TRBJ2-2	TGTGCCACCGCCTTATTGGGCGCCGGGGAGCTGTTTTTT	CATALLGAGELFF
NA	TRBV7-9	TRBD2	TRBJ2-3	TGTGCCAGCAGCTTAGGGGCGGGAGGGCCAGATACGCAGTATTTT	CASSLGAGGPDTQYF
NA	TRBV7-9	TRBD1	TRBJ1-1	TGTGCCAGCAGTTTGACAGGGAAGATGAACACTGAAGCTTTCTTT	CASSLTGKMNTEAFF
NA	TRBV4-1	TRBD2	TRBJ2-3	TGCGCCAGCAGCCAAGATCTCCTAGCGGGAGCAAGAGATACGCAGTATTTT	CASSQDLLAGARDTQYF
NA	TRBV5-4	NA	TRBJ2-2	TGTGCCAGCAGCTTCGATCAGGTTGCCGGGGAGCTGTTTTTT	CASSFDQVAGELFF
NA	TRBV19	NA	TRBJ1-4	TGTGCCAGTAGAAGGGACACCAAGCTGTTTTTT	CASRRDTKLFF
NA	TRBV21-1	NA	TRBJ2-7	TGTGCCAGCAGCCTTAAGGTTCACACGCCTCTCGGGAACGAGCAGTACTTC	CASSLKVHTPLGNEQYF
NA	TRBV28	NA	TRBJ2-7	TGTGCCAGCCAGGTCCCACCCTACGAGCAGTACTTC	CASQVPPYEQYF
NA	TRBV15	TRBD2	TRBJ2-1	TGTGCCACCAGCCGAAGCGGGGGGGCCTTGGATGAGCAGTTCTTC	CATSRSGGALDEQFF
NA	TRBV19	TRBD1	TRBJ1-5	TGTGCCAGTAGTCGAGAACCAGGACAGGGGGTTGATCAGCCCCAGCATTTT	CASSREPGQGVDQPQHF
NA	TRBV30	NA	TRBJ1-2	TGTGCCTGGAGTGTACTGTGGAGGCGTGGCTACACCTTC	CAWSVLWRRGYTF
NA	TRBV10-3	TRBD1	TRBJ1-2	TGTGCCATCAGTGGGAGGACAGGAGCTAACTATGGCTACACCTTC	CAISGRTGANYGYTF
NA	TRBV29-1	NA	TRBJ1-2	TGCAGCGTTGCGGGGAACTATGGCTACACCTTC	CSVAGNYGYTF
few	TRBV2	NA	TRBJ1-5	TGTGCCAGCAGTGGGTCAGGAGCGGGGAGTCTTCGCAATCAGCCCCAGCATTTT	CASSGSGAGSLRNQPQHF
NA	TRBV27	TRBD2	TRBJ2-1	TGTGCCAGCAGTTTGAGGGGACTAGCGGGACCTAAGGGGAATGAGCAGTTCTTC	CASSLRGLAGPKGNEQFF
NA	TRBV5-4	TRBD2	TRBJ2-1	TGTGCCAGCAGACGGACTAGCGGGGGGGCCTACAATGAGCAGTTCTTC	CASRRTSGGAYNEQFF
once	TRBV7-2	TRBD2	TRBJ2-5	TGTGCCAGCAGCTTTAGCGGGAAAGAGACCCAGTACTTC	CASSFSGKETQYF
once	TRBV9	TRBD2	TRBJ2-7	TGTGCCAGCAGCGTAGATGCGGGGAGGGCTCCCTACGAGCAGTACTTC	CASSVDAGRAPYEQYF
once	TRBV7-8	TRBD2	TRBJ2-3	TGTGCCAGCAGCTATAGCGGGACCACAGATACGCAGTATTTT	CASSYSGTTDTQYF
NA	TRBV19	NA	TRBJ2-3	TGTGCCAGTAGTATTGGGTGGGGGGAGACAGATACGCAGTATTTT	CASSIGWGETDTQYF
NA	TRBV7-2	TRBD1	TRBJ2-5	TGTGCCAGCAGCTTAGCGCCGGACAGGGTTGGGACCCAGTACTTC	CASSLAPDRVGTQYF
NA	TRBV6-5	NA	TRBJ1-2	TGTGCCAGCAGTTTGGTATCTTCAGGGCCCTATGGCTACACCTTC	CASSLVSSGPYGYTF
NA	TRBV10-1	TRBD1	TRBJ2-7	TGCGCCAGCATCGGGACAGGCATGGACGAGCAGTACTTC	CASIGTGMDEQYF
few	TRBV6-1	TRBD2	TRBJ2-7	TGTGCCAGCGCCCTTCGGGAGGTAAGCTACGAGCAGTACTTC	CASALREVSYEQYF
NA	TRBV27	NA	TRBJ1-1	TGTGCCAGCAGTTTACTGGCAGGGACTGGAAACACTGAAGCTTTCTTT	CASSLLAGTGNTEAFF
NA	TRBV5-1	TRBD1	TRBJ1-2	TGCGCCAGCAGCTTGGTCGGGACAGACTATGGCTACACCTTC	CASSLVGTDYGYTF
NA	TRBV7-8	TRBD1	TRBJ1-2	TGTGCCAGCAGCTCTGGGACAGGGGCCAGGCCTAACTATGGCTACACCTTC	CASSSGTGARPNYGYTF
NA	TRBV6-1	TRBD2	TRBJ2-5	TGTGCCAGCAAAAGAGGGGAGGGCCAAGAGACCCAGTACTTC	CASKRGEGQETQYF
once	TRBV7-2	NA	TRBJ2-1	TGTGCCAGCAGCCTAGCATTCGGCTCCTACAATGAGCAGTTCTTC	CASSLAFGSYNEQFF
NA	TRBV19	TRBD2	TRBJ2-3	TGTGCCAGTAGTACCCAGGTCCGGCTGAGCGGGGGGAGAGATACGCAGTATTTT	CASSTQVRLSGGRDTQYF
NA	TRBV2	NA	TRBJ2-2	TGTGCCAGCAGGGGGCCAACCGCAAACACCGGGGAGCTGTTTTTT	CASRGPTANTGELFF
NA	TRBV5-8	NA	TRBJ1-2	TGTGCCAGCAGCTTGGATGGAGGTAATAACTATGGCTACACCTTC	CASSLDGGNNYGYTF
NA	TRBV28	NA	TRBJ1-5	TGTGCCAGCAGTCCGGGGATAGGAGCCTCGGTTCGGCCCCAGCATTTT	CASSPGIGASVRPQHF
NA	TRBV6-1	NA	TRBJ2-7	TGTGCCAGCAGTGTTAGGACAGCATCCTACGAGCAGTACTTC	CASSVRTASYEQYF
few	TRBV9	TRBD2	TRBJ2-3	TGTGCCAGCAGCGAGGGCGGGAGGATAGCGGGCCGCACAGATACGCAGTATTTT	CASSEGGRIAGRTDTQYF
NA	TRBV19	TRBD1	TRBJ2-2	TGTGCCAGTAGTACGGCCTCCGGGACAGAGAGCACCGGGGAGCTGTTTTTT	CASSTASGTESTGELFF